What follows are 17 T cell receptor beta chains derived from one specimen sequenced in a study of untreated major depressive disorder. Libraries were prepared by immunoSEQ multiplex PCR; TCRdb keeps only in-frame clonotypes and omits some of them. The sample holds almost 20,000 clones, more than 75% seen once. Sequencing was done on a sample of CD4+ T cells from PBMCs. The receptors shown here come from a woman aged 30 to 39 in good health.

The chain recombines TRBV28 with TRBJ2-3; D assignment may be TRBD1 or TRBD2 (5 bases each). The CDR3 length is 17 residues. The germline gives CDR1 MDHEN, CDR2 SYDVKM. Trimming shortened V by 4 bases and J by 1 base, and 18 bases separated the two germline ends. This CDR3 reads CASSSPPGREGTDTQYF. CDR3 DNA: TGTGCCAGCAGTTCCCCCCCAGGGAGAGAGGGCACAGATACGCAGTATTTT.

The chain is built from TRBV30 and TRBJ2-3; D perhaps matches TRBD2 (6 bases). Trimming took off 1 base at V and 1 base at J, with 9 bases between the two ends. In germline, CDR1 is GTSNPN, CDR2 SVGIG (reference sequence). This CDR3 has 14 residues. Written as DNA, the CDR3 is TGTGCCTGGAGTGAGGAGCGGGGCACAGATACGCAGTATTTT. Translated, it gives CAWSEERGTDTQYF.

The chain couples TRBV28 to TRBJ2-1; TRBD2 aligns across 8 bases. Germline lookup yields CDR1 MDHEN and CDR2 SYDVKM. CDR3 size: 15 residues. After removal of 3 bases from V and 12 bases from J, the junction contained 13 bases not matched to a gene. CDR3 coding DNA: TGTGCCAGCAGTTTTAGCGGGATTCGCAGCCAGTCGCAGTTCTTC. The encoded protein is CASSFSGIRSQSQFF. Combining the CDR3 with reference TRBV28 and TRBJ2-1 gives the whole variable domain DVKVTQSSRYLVKRTGEKVFLECVQDMDHENMFWYRQDPGLGLRLIYFSYDVKMKEKGDIPEGYSVSREKKERFSLILESASTNQTSMYLCASSFSGIRSQSQFFGPGTRLTVL.

V usage is TRBV7-2 and J usage is TRBJ2-3; weak D call: TRBD2 (5 bases). Trimming cost V 4 bases and J 3 bases, with 11 bases left between them. The CDR3 is made up of 14 amino acids. Germline V gene lookup returns CDR1 SGHTA and CDR2 FQGNSA. CDR3 sequence (DNA): TGTGCCAGCAGCTCAATGAGCGGAACAGATACGCAGTATTTT. Translated: CASSSMSGTDTQYF.

The V call is TRBV5-4, the J call TRBJ1-5; D possibly corresponds to TRBD1 (5 bases). The CDR3 length is 15 residues. CDR1 and CDR2 (germline): SGHNT, YYREEE (reference sequence). Between the trimmed V and J ends, which lost 4 bases and 2 bases, there was a span of 13 bases. CDR3 DNA: TGTGCCAGCAGCCAAGAACCGACAGGCAATCAGCCCCAGCATTTT. Protein product: CASSQEPTGNQPQHF.

This chain links TRBV5-4 with TRBJ2-7, with TRBD2 identical over 12 bases. Unmatched junction bases numbered 6, after V lost 0 bases and J lost 5 bases. Per the germline V gene, CDR1 is SGHNT and CDR2 is YYREEE (reference sequence). There are 16 residues in the CDR3. In DNA, the CDR3 is TGTGCCAGCAGCTTGGGACTAGCGGGAGTCGGCCACGAGCAGTACTTC. It specifies CASSLGLAGVGHEQYF.

V is TRBV5-1 and J is TRBJ2-1; either TRBD1 or TRBD2 may fit D (5 bases each). Germline values: CDR1 SGHRS, CDR2 YFSETQ. V was pared by 4 bases and J by 8 bases, with 10 bases between. The CDR3 loop spans 12 amino acids. The CDR3 coding sequence is TGCGCCAGCAGCGCAGGGCGGGATGAGCAGTTCTTC. Translation: CASSAGRDEQFF. Complete variable domain (other parts from reference TRBV5-1 and TRBJ2-1): KAGVTQTPRYLIKTRGQQVTLSCSPISGHRSVSWYQQTPGQGLQFLFEYFSETQRNKGNFPGRFSGRQFSNSRSEMNVSTLELGDSALYLCASSAGRDEQFFGPGTRLTVL.

The genes are TRBV7-8 and TRBJ2-6; TRBD1 or TRBD2 may be the D gene (5 bases each). Trimming left V 0 bases short and J 1 base short, with 13 bases between. The CDR3 totals 18 residues. The germline V gene encodes CDR1 SGHVS and CDR2 FQNEAQ. In DNA, the CDR3 is TGTGCCAGCAGCTTAGCGCGAGAGTGGGGGTCTGGGGCCAACGTCCTGACTTTC. This sequence encodes CASSLAREWGSGANVLTF.

The chain couples TRBV5-5 to TRBJ1-3; D not certain. V was cut by 0 bases and J by 1 base, with 5 bases left in between. Germline CDR1 is SGHKS and CDR2 is YYEKEE (reference sequence). The CDR3 is made up of 14 amino acids. The CDR3 coding sequence is TGTGCCAGCAGCTTGGCAGGATCTGGAAACACCATATATTTT. Protein: CASSLAGSGNTIYF.

This chain links TRBV21-1 with TRBJ1-3. TRBV21-1 is a pseudogene. This CDR3 spans 16 amino acids. The CDR3 reads CASSKGRTIHGNTIYF. DNA for the CDR3: TGTGCCAGCAGCAAAGGACGTACTATACATGGAAACACCATATATTTT.

V gene TRBV16 combines with J gene TRBJ2-7; 11 nucleotides match TRBD1. The CDR3 is 15 residues long. CDR1 and CDR2 from the germline V gene are KGHSY and FQNENV. Losses at the gene ends were 4 bases for V and 6 bases for J; bases not matched to a gene: 8. This CDR3 reads CASSRLPGQGGEQYF. The CDR3 DNA follows: TGTGCCAGCAGCCGTCTACCGGGACAGGGGGGCGAGCAGTACTTC.

The CDR3 nucleotides are TGCGCCAGCAGCCAAGCACTAGCGGGGCCTTCCAAAAACATTCAGTACTTC. Its translation: CASSQALAGPSKNIQYF. The chain recombines TRBV4-3 with TRBJ2-4, with 10 bases matching TRBD2. Germline loops: CDR1 LGHNA, CDR2 YSLEER. Unmatched junction bases numbered 5, after V lost 1 base and J lost 2 bases. There are 17 residues in the CDR3.

CDR3 bases: TGTGCCAGTAGTATTTTACTGGCCGGGACGGACACCGGGGAGCTGTTTTTT. Protein sequence: CASSILLAGTDTGELFF. The chain links TRBV19 to TRBJ2-2; D may be TRBD1 or TRBD2 (5 bases each). This CDR3 region has 17 residues. Germline CDR1 is LNHDA and CDR2 is SQIVND (reference sequence). V was trimmed by 3 bases and J by 3 bases, leaving 17 bases between them.

The chain has TRBV29-1 and TRBJ1-2, with 10 positions matching TRBD1. V was pared by 7 bases and J by 6 bases, with 8 bases of the junction left unmatched. The CDR3 has 13 amino acids. The germline V gene has CDR1 SQVTM and CDR2 ANQGSEA. The CDR3 protein is CSAWDRGFNGYTF. The CDR3 DNA is TGCAGCGCCTGGGACAGGGGATTTAATGGCTACACCTTC.

The V gene is TRBV7-8, the J gene TRBJ2-3; no reliable D call. Trimming stripped 2 bases from V and 6 bases from J, with 18 bases between. Germline V gene sequence: CDR1 SGHVS, CDR2 FQNEAQ. This CDR3 contains 16 residues. The CDR3 region is CASSLYRLPGRDTQYF. CDR3 in DNA: TGTGCCAGCAGCTTATATAGACTCCCTGGCAGGGATACGCAGTATTTT.

V and J are TRBV4-1 and TRBJ1-4; D remains unclear. The V and J ends lost 4 bases and 8 bases respectively, with 14 bases between them. The CDR3 is made up of 14 amino acids. Germline V gene data show CDR1 as MGHRA and CDR2 as YSYEKL. This CDR3 is CASSLYPPGEKLFF. For the CDR3, the DNA is TGCGCCAGCAGCCTATACCCACCAGGCGAAAAACTGTTTTTT.

V gene TRBV5-5 combines with J gene TRBJ2-2; D not certain. This CDR3 contains 16 residues. V lost 0 bases to trimming and J lost 3 bases, with 12 bases between them. CDR1 and CDR2 (germline): SGHKS, YYEKEE (reference sequence). The CDR3 loop is CASSLGAGRHTGELFF. In DNA form, the CDR3 reads TGTGCCAGCAGCTTGGGGGCTGGAAGGCACACCGGGGAGCTGTTTTTT. The full variable domain, rest sourced from reference TRBV5-5 and TRBJ2-2, is DAGVTQSPTHLIKTRGQQVTLRCSPISGHKSVSWYQQVLGQGPQFIFQYYEKEERGRGNFPDRFSARQFPNYSSELNVNALLLGDSALYLCASSLGAGRHTGELFFGEGSRLTVL.